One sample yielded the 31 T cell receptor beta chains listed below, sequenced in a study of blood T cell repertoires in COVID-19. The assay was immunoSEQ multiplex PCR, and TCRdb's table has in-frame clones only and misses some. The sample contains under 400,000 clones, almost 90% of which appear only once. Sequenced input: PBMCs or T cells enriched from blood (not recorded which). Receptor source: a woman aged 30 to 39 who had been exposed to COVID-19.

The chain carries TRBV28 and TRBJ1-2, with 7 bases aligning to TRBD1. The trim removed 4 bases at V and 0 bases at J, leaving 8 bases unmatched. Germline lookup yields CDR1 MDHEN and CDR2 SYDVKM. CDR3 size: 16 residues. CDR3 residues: CASSYRDSRANYGYTF. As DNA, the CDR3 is TGTGCCAGCAGTTATAGGGACAGCCGGGCTAACTATGGCTACACCTTC.

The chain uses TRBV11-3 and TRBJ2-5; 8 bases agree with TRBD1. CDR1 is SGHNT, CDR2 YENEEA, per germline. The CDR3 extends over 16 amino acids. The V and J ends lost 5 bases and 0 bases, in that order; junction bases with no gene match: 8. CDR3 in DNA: TGTGCCAGCAGCCCCCAGGGGGCGAGATACCAAGAGACCCAGTACTTC. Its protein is CASSPQGARYQETQYF.

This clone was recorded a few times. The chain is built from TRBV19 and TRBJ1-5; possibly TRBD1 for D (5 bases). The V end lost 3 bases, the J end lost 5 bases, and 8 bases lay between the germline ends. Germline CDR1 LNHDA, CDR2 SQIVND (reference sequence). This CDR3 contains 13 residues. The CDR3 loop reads CASSISGDQPQHF. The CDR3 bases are TGTGCCAGTAGTATTTCGGGGGATCAGCCCCAGCATTTT.

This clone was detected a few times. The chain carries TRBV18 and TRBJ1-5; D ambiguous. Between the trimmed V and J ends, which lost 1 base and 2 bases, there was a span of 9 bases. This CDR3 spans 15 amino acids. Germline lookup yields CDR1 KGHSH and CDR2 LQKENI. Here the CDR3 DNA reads TGTGCCAGCTCACCACTTGACATGGGCAATCAGCCCCAGCATTTT. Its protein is CASSPLDMGNQPQHF. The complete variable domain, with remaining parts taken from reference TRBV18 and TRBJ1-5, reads NAGVMQNPRHLVRRRGQEARLRCSPMKGHSHVYWYRQLPEEGLKFMVYLQKENIIDESGMPKERFSAEFPKEGPSILRIQQVVRGDSAAYFCASSPLDMGNQPQHFGDGTRLSIL.

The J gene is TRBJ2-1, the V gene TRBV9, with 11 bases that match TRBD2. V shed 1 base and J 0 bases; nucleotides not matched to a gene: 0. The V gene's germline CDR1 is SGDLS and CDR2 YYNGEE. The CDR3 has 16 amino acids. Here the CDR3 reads CASSVLAGGSYNEQFF. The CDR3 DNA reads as TGTGCCAGCAGCGTACTAGCGGGGGGCTCCTACAATGAGCAGTTCTTC.

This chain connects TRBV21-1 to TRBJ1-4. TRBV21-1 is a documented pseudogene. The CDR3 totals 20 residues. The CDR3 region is CASSSDTGTGIGGTNEKLFF. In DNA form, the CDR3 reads TGTGCCAGCAGCAGTGATACCGGGACGGGGATTGGGGGGACTAATGAAAAACTGTTTTTT.

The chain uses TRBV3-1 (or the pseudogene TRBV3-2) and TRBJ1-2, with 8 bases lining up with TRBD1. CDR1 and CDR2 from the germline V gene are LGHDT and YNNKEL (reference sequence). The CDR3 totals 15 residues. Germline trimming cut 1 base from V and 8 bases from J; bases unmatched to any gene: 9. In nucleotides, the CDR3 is TGTGCCAGCAGCCAAGCTCCAGGGGGCGCGTGGGGCTACACCTTC. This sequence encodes CASSQAPGGAWGYTF.

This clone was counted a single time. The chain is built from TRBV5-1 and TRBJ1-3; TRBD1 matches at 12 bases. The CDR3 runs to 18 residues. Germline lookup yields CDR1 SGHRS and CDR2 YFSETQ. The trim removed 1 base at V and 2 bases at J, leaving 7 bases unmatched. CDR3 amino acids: CASSLPPGQGATGNTIYF. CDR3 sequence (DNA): TGCGCCAGCAGCTTGCCGCCGGGACAGGGGGCGACTGGAAACACCATATATTTT. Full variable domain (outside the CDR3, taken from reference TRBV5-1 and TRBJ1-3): KAGVTQTPRYLIKTRGQQVTLSCSPISGHRSVSWYQQTPGQGLQFLFEYFSETQRNKGNFPGRFSGRQFSNSRSEMNVSTLELGDSALYLCASSLPPGQGATGNTIYFGEGSWLTVV.

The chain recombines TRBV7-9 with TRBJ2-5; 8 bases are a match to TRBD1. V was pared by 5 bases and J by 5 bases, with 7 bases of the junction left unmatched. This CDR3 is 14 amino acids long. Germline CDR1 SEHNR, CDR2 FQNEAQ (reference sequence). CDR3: CASSRPTGGETQYF. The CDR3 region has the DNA TGTGCCAGCAGCAGACCTACAGGGGGGGAGACCCAGTACTTC.

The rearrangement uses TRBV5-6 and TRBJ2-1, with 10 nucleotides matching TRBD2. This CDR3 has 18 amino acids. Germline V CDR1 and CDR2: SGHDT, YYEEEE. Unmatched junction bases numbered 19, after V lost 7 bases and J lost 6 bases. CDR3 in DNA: TGTGCCAGCTCCCGGGACAAGCTACCTAGCGGGAGTAGCAATGAGCAGTTCTTC. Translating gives CASSRDKLPSGSSNEQFF.

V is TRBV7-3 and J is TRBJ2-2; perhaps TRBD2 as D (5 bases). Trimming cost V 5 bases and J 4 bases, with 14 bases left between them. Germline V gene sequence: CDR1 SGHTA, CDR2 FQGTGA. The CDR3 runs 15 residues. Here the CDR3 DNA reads TGTGCCAGCAGCCTCGGAGTAGGGAGCACCGGGGAGCTGTTTTTT. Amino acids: CASSLGVGSTGELFF.

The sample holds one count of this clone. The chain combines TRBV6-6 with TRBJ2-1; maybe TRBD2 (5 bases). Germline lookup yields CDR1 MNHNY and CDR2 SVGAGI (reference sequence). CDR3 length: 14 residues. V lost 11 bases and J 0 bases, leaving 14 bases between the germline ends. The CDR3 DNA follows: TGTGCCGGTTCCCGGGGTCTCTCCTACAATGAGCAGTTCTTC. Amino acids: CAGSRGLSYNEQFF.

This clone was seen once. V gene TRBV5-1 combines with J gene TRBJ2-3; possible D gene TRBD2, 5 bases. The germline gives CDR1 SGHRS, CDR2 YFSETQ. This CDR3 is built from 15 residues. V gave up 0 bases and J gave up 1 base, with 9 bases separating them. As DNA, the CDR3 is TGCGCCAGCAGCTTGGGGTGGACTGGCACAGATACGCAGTATTTT. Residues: CASSLGWTGTDTQYF.

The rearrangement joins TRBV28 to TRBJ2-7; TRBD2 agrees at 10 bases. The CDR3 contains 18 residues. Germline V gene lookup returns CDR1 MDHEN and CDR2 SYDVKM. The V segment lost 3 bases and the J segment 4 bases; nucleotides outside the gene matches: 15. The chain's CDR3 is CASSFPRAVSGRLYEQYF. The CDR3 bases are TGTGCCAGCAGTTTTCCCAGGGCAGTTAGCGGGAGGCTTTACGAGCAGTACTTC.

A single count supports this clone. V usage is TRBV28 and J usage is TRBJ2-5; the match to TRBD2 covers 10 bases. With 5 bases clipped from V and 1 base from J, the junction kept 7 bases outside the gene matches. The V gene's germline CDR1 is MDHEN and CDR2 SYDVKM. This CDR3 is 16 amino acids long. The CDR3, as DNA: TGTGCCAGCAGTCCGCCGACTAGCGGGCCCCAAGAGACCCAGTACTTC. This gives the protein CASSPPTSGPQETQYF.

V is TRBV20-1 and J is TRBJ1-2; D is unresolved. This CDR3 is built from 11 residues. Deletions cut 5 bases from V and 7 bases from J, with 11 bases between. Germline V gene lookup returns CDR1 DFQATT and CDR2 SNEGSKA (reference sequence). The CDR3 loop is CSAEGLGGYTF. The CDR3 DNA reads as TGCAGTGCTGAGGGTCTCGGTGGCTACACCTTC.

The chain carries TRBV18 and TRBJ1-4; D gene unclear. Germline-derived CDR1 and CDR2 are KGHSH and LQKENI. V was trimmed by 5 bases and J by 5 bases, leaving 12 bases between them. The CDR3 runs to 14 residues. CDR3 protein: CASSSGITNEKLFF. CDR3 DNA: TGTGCCAGCTCATCCGGGATAACCAATGAAAAACTGTTTTTT.

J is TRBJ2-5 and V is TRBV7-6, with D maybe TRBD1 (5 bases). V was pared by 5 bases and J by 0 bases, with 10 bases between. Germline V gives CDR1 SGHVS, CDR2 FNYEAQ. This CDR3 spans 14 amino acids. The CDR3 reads CASSQGNHQETQYF. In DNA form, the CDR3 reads TGTGCCAGCAGCCAGGGAAACCACCAAGAGACCCAGTACTTC.

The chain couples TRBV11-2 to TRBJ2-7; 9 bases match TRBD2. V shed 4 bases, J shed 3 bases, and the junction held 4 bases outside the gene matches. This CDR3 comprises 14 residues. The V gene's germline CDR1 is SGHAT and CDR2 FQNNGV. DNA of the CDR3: TGTGCCAGCAGCTCCCTGCGGGAGGGCTACGAGCAGTACTTC. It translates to CASSSLREGYEQYF.

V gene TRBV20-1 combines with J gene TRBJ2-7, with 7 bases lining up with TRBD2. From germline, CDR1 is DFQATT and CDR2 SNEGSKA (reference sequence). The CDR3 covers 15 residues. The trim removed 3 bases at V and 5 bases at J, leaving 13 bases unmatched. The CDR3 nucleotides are TGCAGTGCTAGTTACCCCCGACTAGCCGTCCACGAGCAGTACTTC. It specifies CSASYPRLAVHEQYF.

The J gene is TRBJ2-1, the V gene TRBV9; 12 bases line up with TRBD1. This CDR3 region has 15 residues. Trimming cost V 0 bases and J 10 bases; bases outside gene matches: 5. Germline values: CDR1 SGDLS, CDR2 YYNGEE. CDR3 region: CASSVGGQGAREQFF. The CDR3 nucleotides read TGTGCCAGCAGCGTAGGGGGACAGGGGGCTCGGGAGCAGTTCTTC.

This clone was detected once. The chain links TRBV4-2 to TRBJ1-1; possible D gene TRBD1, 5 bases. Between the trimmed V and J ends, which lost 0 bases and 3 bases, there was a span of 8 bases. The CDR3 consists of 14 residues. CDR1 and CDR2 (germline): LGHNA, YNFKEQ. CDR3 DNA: TGTGCCAGCAGCCAAGAAACCAGGGACACTGAAGCTTTCTTT. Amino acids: CASSQETRDTEAFF.

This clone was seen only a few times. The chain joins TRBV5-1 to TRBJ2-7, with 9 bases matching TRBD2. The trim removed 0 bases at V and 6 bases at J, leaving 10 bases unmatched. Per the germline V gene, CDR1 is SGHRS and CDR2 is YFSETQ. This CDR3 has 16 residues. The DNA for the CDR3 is TGCGCCAGCAGCTTGGGGAGTCTAGCGGGAAGTTTCGAGCAGTACTTC. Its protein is CASSLGSLAGSFEQYF.

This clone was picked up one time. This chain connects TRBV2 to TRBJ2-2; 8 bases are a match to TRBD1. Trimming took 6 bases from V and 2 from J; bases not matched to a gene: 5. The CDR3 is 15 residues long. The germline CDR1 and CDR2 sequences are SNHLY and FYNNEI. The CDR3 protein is CASRRGQVNTGELFF. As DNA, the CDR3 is TGTGCCAGCAGGAGGGGACAGGTTAACACCGGGGAGCTGTTTTTT.

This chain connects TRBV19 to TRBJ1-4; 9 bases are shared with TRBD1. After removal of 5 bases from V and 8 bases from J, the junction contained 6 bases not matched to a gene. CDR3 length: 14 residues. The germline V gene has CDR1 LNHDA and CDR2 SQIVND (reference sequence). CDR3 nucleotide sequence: TGTGCCAGTAGTGGGACAGGGTTAGCAGAAAAACTGTTTTTT. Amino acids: CASSGTGLAEKLFF.

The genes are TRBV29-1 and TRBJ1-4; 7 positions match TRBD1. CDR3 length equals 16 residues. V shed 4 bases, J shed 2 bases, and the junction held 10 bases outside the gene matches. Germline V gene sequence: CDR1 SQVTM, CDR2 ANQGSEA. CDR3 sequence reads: CSVVARTGVTNEKLFF. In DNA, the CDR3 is TGCAGCGTTGTGGCCAGGACAGGCGTGACTAATGAAAAACTGTTTTTT.

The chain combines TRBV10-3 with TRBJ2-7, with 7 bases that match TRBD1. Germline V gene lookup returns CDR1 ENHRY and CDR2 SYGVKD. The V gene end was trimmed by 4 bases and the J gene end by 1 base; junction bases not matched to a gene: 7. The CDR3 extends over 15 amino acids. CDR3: CAISGEAGGSYEQYF. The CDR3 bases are TGTGCCATCAGTGGCGAGGCAGGGGGTTCCTACGAGCAGTACTTC.

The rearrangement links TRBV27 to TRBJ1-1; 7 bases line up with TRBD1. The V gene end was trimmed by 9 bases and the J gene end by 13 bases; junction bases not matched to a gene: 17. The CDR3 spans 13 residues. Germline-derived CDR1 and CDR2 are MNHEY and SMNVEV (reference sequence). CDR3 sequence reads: CASTTGHPSQVFF. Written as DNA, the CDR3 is TGTGCCAGTACGACAGGGCACCCGTCACAAGTTTTCTTT.

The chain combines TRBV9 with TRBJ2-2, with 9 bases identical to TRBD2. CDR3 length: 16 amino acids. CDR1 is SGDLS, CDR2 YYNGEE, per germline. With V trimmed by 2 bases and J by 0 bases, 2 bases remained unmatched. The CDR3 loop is CASSVGLASNTGELFF. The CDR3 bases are TGTGCCAGCAGCGTCGGACTAGCGTCGAACACCGGGGAGCTGTTTTTT. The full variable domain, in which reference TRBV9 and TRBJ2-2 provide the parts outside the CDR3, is DSGVTQTPKHLITATGQRVTLRCSPRSGDLSVYWYQQSLDQGLQFLIQYYNGEERAKGNILERFSAQQFPDLHSELNLSSLELGDSALYFCASSVGLASNTGELFFGEGSRLTVL.

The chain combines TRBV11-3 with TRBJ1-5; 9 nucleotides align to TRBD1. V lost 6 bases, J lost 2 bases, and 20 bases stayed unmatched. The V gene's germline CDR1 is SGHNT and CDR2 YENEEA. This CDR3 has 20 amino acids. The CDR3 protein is CASSSSPGQGSVLGNQPQHF. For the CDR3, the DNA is TGTGCCAGCAGTTCGTCTCCGGGACAGGGATCTGTACTAGGCAATCAGCCCCAGCATTTT.

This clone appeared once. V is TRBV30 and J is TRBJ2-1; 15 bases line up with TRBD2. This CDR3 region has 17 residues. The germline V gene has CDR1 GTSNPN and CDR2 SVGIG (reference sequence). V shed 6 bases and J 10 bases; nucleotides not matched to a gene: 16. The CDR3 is CACSQGRTSGRAGEQFF. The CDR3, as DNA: TGTGCCTGCTCCCAGGGTCGGACTAGCGGGAGGGCGGGCGAGCAGTTCTTC.